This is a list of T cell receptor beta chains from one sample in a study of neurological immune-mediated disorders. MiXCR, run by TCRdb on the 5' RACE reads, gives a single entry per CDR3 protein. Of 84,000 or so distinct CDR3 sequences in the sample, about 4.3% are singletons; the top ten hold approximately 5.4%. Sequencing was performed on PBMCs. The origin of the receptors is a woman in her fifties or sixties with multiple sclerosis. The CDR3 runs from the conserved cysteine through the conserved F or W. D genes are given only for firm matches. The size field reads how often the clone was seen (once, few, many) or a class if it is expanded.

CDR3 DNA: TGTGCCAGCAGCAAAGGCCCCTACAATGAGCAGTTCTTC
CDR3 protein: CASSKGPYNEQFF
J gene: TRBJ2-1
clone size: many
D gene: -
V gene: TRBV21-1

CDR3 DNA: TGTGCCAGCAGTTCGTCGCAGGGGCGGTACTTC
CDR3 protein: CASSSSQGRYF
J gene: TRBJ2-7
clone size: many
D gene: -
V gene: TRBV6-5

CDR3 DNA: TGCAGTGCTAGAGGGCGGACCATCACCGGGGAGCTGTTTTTT
CDR3 protein: CSARGRTITGELFF
J gene: TRBJ2-2
clone size: many
D gene: -
V gene: TRBV20-1

CDR3 DNA: TGTGCCAGCAGTTTAGAAGGGGGGCAGAGAAACACCATATATTTT
CDR3 protein: CASSLEGGQRNTIYF
J gene: TRBJ1-3
clone size: many
D gene: -
V gene: TRBV12-3/TRBV12-4

CDR3 DNA: TGCGCCAGCAGCTTCCTACCGGGCTCGGAGACCCAGTACTTC
CDR3 protein: CASSFLPGSETQYF
J gene: TRBJ2-5
clone size: many
D gene: -
V gene: TRBV5-1

CDR3 DNA: TGTGCCAGCAGTGATCAGACAGGTAGCAATCAGCCCCAGCATTTT
CDR3 protein: CASSDQTGSNQPQHF
J gene: TRBJ1-5
clone size: few
D gene: -
V gene: TRBV6-1

CDR3 DNA: TGCGCCAGCAGTCCGGGAGTGAACACTGAAGCTTTCTTT
CDR3 protein: CASSPGVNTEAFF
J gene: TRBJ1-1
clone size: many
D gene: -
V gene: TRBV5-1

CDR3 DNA: TGCAGCGAGTATTCGTCAGACACAGATACGCAGTATTTT
CDR3 protein: CSEYSSDTDTQYF
J gene: TRBJ2-3
clone size: many
D gene: -
V gene: TRBV29-1

CDR3 DNA: TGCGCCAGCAGCTTAATGCCCCTTGGGAACACTGAAGCTTTCTTT
CDR3 protein: CASSLMPLGNTEAFF
J gene: TRBJ1-1
clone size: medium-sized
D gene: -
V gene: TRBV5-1

CDR3 DNA: TGTGCCAGCAGCCCGAAAACCTGGGGCACTGAAGCTTTCTTT
CDR3 protein: CASSPKTWGTEAFF
J gene: TRBJ1-1
clone size: many
D gene: -
V gene: TRBV14

CDR3 DNA: TGTGCCAGCAGTTTACCCCTACAGGGCTCCTATAATTCACCCCTCCACTTT
CDR3 protein: CASSLPLQGSYNSPLHF
J gene: TRBJ1-6
clone size: many
D gene: -
V gene: TRBV28

CDR3 DNA: TGCGCCAGCAGCCAAGAGGGTCGAGAGCCGTGGGAGACCCAGTACTTC
CDR3 protein: CASSQEGREPWETQYF
J gene: TRBJ2-5
clone size: many
D gene: -
V gene: TRBV4-1

CDR3 DNA: TGTGCCACCAGCAGGGGGGGCCCCACCGGGGAGCTGTTTTTT
CDR3 protein: CATSRGGPTGELFF
J gene: TRBJ2-2
clone size: many
D gene: -
V gene: TRBV15

CDR3 DNA: TGTGCCACCAGTGACCCGTACAGGGTTTCCTACAATGAGCAGTTCTTC
CDR3 protein: CATSDPYRVSYNEQFF
J gene: TRBJ2-1
clone size: many
D gene: -
V gene: TRBV24-1

CDR3 DNA: TGCAGTGCTAAGGGACTAGCGGTGTACGAGCAGTACTTC
CDR3 protein: CSAKGLAVYEQYF
J gene: TRBJ2-7
clone size: many
D gene: TRBD2
V gene: TRBV20-1